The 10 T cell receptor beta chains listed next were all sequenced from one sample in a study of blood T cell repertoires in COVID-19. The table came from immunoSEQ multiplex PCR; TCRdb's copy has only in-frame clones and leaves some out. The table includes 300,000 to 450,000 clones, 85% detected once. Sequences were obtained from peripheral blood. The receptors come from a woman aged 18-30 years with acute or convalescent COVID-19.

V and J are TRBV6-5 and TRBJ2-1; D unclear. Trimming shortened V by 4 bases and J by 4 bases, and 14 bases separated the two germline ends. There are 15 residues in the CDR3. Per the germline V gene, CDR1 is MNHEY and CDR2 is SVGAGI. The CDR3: CASSFQVYPYNEQFF. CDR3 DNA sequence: TGTGCCAGCAGTTTCCAGGTTTACCCTTACAATGAGCAGTTCTTC.

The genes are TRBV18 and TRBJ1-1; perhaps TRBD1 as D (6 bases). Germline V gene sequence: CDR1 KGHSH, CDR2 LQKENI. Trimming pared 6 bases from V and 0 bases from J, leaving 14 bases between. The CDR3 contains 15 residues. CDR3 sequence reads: CASSPSTGMNTEAFF. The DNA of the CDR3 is TGTGCCAGCTCTCCGTCGACAGGTATGAACACTGAAGCTTTCTTT.

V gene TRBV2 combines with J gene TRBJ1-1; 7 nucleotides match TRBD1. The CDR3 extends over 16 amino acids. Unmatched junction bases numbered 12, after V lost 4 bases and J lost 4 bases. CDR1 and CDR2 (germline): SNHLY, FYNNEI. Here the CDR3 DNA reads TGTGCCAGCAGTGGAGAGGGGGCGACCTTAATCACTGAAGCTTTCTTT. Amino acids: CASSGEGATLITEAFF.

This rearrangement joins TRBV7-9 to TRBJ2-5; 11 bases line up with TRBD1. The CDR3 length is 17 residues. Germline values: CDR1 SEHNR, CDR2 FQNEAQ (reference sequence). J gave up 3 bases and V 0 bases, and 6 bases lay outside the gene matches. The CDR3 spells CASSLASRGQGEETQYF. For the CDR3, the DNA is TGTGCCAGCAGCTTAGCGTCGAGGGGACAGGGGGAAGAGACCCAGTACTTC. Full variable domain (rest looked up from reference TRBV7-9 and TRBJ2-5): DTGVSQNPRHKITKRGQNVTFRCDPISEHNRLYWYRQTLGQGPEFLTYFQNEAQLEKSRLLSDRFSAERPKGSFSTLEIQRTEQGDSAMYLCASSLASRGQGEETQYFGPGTRLLVL.

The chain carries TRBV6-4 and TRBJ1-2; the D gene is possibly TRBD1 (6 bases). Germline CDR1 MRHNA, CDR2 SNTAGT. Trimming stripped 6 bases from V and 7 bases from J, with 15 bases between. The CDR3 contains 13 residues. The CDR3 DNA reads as TGTGCCAGCAGCCAAACAGGGAGTGGTGGCTACACCTTC. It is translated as CASSQTGSGGYTF.

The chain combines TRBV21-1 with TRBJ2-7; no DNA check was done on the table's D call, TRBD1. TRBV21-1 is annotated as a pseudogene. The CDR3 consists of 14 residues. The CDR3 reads CASGAGQGSYEQYF. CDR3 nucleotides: TGTGCCAGCGGAGCGGGACAGGGGTCCTACGAGCAGTACTTC.

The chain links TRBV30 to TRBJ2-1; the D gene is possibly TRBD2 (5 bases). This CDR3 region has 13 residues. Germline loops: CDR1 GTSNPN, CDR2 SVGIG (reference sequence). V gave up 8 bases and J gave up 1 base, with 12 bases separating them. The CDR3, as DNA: TGTGCCGCCCTCAGCGGATCCTACAATGAGCAGTTCTTC. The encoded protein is CAALSGSYNEQFF. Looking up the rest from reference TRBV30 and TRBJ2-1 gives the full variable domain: SQTIHQWPATLVQPVGSPLSLECTVEGTSNPNLYWYRQAAGRGLQLLFYSVGIGQISSEVPQNLSASRPQDRQFILSSKKLLLSDSGFYLCAALSGSYNEQFFGPGTRLTVL.

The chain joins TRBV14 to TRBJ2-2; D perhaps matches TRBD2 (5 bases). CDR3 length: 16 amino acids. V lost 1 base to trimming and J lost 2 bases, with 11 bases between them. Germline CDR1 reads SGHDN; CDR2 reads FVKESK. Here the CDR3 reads CASSQVRGINTGELFF. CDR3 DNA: TGTGCCAGCAGCCAAGTCAGAGGGATAAACACCGGGGAGCTGTTTTTT.

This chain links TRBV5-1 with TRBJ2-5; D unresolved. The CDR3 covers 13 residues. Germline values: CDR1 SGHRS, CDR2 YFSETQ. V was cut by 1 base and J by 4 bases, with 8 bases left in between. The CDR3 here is CASSLRVAETQYF. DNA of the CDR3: TGCGCCAGCAGCTTGCGCGTAGCAGAGACCCAGTACTTC.

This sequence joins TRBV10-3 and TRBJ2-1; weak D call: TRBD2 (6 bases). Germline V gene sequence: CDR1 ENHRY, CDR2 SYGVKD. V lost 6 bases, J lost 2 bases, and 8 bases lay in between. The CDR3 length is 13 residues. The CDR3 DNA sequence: TGTGCCATCAGGCGGGACCCCTACAATGAGCAGTTCTTC. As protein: CAIRRDPYNEQFF.